Following are 8 T cell receptor beta chains from one sample sequenced in a study of T cell repertoires in cytomegalovirus infection. TCRdb independently ran MiXCR on the reads; one entry per CDR3 protein. The sample gives a few hundred thousand distinct CDR3 sequences, around 9.5% of which show up once; over 3.5% is in the top ten. Sequenced input: PBMCs. Receptors originate from a human donor in good health (CMV status not recorded). Some clones in this sample may be carry-over from other donors' samples.

In regard to this clonotype: Possible read error: a much larger clone is one base away. The chain joins TRBV7-2 to TRBJ1-2, with D hard to call. Germline V gene sequence: CDR1 SGHTA, CDR2 FQGNSA. This CDR3 is built from 16 residues. Trimming took off 1 base at V and 1 base at J, with 13 bases between the two ends. CDR3 in amino acids: CASSLGRFRYNYGYTF. CDR3 sequence (DNA): TGTGCCAGCAGCTTAGGCCGGTTCAGATATAACTATGGCTACACCTTC. The full variable domain, in which reference TRBV7-2 and TRBJ1-2 provide the parts outside the CDR3, is GAGVSQSPSNKVTEKGKDVELRCDPISGHTALYWYRQSLGQGLEFLIYFQGNSAPDKSGLPSDRFSAERTGGSVSTLTIQRTQQEDSAVYLCASSLGRFRYNYGYTFGSGTRLTVV.

A few counts support this clonotype. The chain carries TRBV28 and TRBJ1-5; 7 nucleotides match TRBD1. The CDR3 is made up of 15 amino acids. From germline, CDR1 is MDHEN and CDR2 SYDVKM. J gave up 4 bases and V 3 bases, and 6 bases lay outside the gene matches. The CDR3 bases are TGTGCCAGCAGTTTTAGGGACAGCGGTAATCAGCCCCAGCATTTT. Amino acids: CASSFRDSGNQPQHF.

The chain uses TRBV9 and TRBJ1-1; TRBD1 matches 7 bases. Germline V lookup: CDR1 SGDLS, CDR2 YYNGEE. Germline trimming cut 2 bases from V and 4 bases from J; bases unmatched to any gene: 5. The CDR3 runs 14 residues. In nucleotides, the CDR3 is TGTGCCAGCAGCGTGGTACAGGGGAGCACTGAAGCTTTCTTT. Its translation: CASSVVQGSTEAFF.

This clonotype came up many times. The rearrangement joins TRBV7-2 to TRBJ2-5; possibly TRBD2 for D (5 bases). The V end lost 6 bases, the J end lost 2 bases, and 10 bases lay between the germline ends. This CDR3 is built from 13 residues. Per germline, CDR1 SGHTA and CDR2 FQGNSA. The CDR3 DNA follows: TGTGCCAGCAGTTCCGGGGTTCAAGAGACCCAGTACTTC. It yields the protein CASSSGVQETQYF.

This clonotype was counted at least ten times. This chain connects TRBV7-2 to TRBJ2-7; 12 nucleotides match TRBD2. V was pared by 0 bases and J by 3 bases, with 3 bases of the junction left unmatched. The CDR3 loop spans 16 amino acids. Germline CDR1 reads SGHTA; CDR2 reads FQGNSA. CDR3 residues: CASSLASSGRVYEQYF. CDR3 nucleotides: TGTGCCAGCAGCTTAGCGTCTAGCGGGAGGGTCTACGAGCAGTACTTC.

This clonotype was seen a handful of times. The chain couples TRBV29-1 to TRBJ2-4; D perhaps matches TRBD2 (5 bases). Germline CDR1 is SQVTM and CDR2 is ANQGSEA. The CDR3 is 15 residues long. V was shortened by 0 bases and J by 3 bases, with 12 bases between the two germline ends. Here the CDR3 reads CSVEEFGVGKNIQYF. The CDR3 nucleotides read TGCAGCGTTGAAGAATTCGGGGTCGGCAAAAACATTCAGTACTTC.

This clonotype has at least ten counts. The chain has TRBV12-3 or TRBV12-4 and TRBJ2-6; D is unclear. The V end lost 5 bases, the J end lost 2 bases, and 1 base lay between the germline ends. There are 12 residues in the CDR3. CDR3: CASSPGANVLTF. CDR3 DNA: TGTGCCAGCAGTCCTGGGGCCAACGTCCTGACTTTC.

This clonotype was seen only a few times. The rearrangement uses TRBV5-6 and TRBJ2-5; 7 bases agree with TRBD2. Germline lookup yields CDR1 SGHDT and CDR2 YYEEEE. With V trimmed by 4 bases and J by 7 bases, 10 bases remained unmatched. This CDR3 spans 14 amino acids. The CDR3 reads CASSPSRGTRTQYF. CDR3 in DNA: TGTGCCAGCAGCCCCTCGCGGGGGACGCGGACCCAGTACTTC.